The 17 T cell receptor beta chains below all came from one sample that was sequenced in a study of T cells in Graves' hyperthyroidism and ophthalmopathy. It was RNA transcripts that yielded the amplified TCR beta CDR3 regions. The HTBI set primed first-round TCR CDR3 RT-PCR. TCRdb called the multiplex PCR reads again in MiXCR, with one record for every CDR3 protein. The sample holds around 720,000 distinct CDR3 sequences, just over 35% seen once. Sequencing was done on a sample of blood. Source of these receptors: a woman between 40 and 55 years old with Graves' hyperthyroidism.

The gene calls are TRBV2 and TRBJ1-5, with 8 bases that match TRBD1. The CDR3 has 17 amino acids. CDR1 and CDR2 from the germline V gene are SNHLY and FYNNEI. Trimming removed 8 bases from V and 3 bases from J; junction bases left unmatched: 15. As DNA, the CDR3 is TGTGCCAGCTCAACCACAGGGGGATTTGGCAACAATCAGCCCCAGCATTTT. Its protein product is CASSTTGGFGNNQPQHF. The full variable domain, completed using reference TRBV2 and TRBJ1-5, is EPEVTQTPSHQVTQMGQEVILRCVPISNHLYFYWYRQILGQKVEFLVSFYNNEISEKSEIFDDQFSVERPDGSNFTLKIRSTKLEDSAMYFCASSTTGGFGNNQPQHFGDGTRLSIL.

The V call is TRBV12-3 or TRBV12-4, the J call TRBJ1-3; the match to TRBD1 covers 7 bases. The V and J ends lost 5 bases and 7 bases, in that order; junction bases with no gene match: 8. This CDR3 comprises 14 residues. In DNA form, the CDR3 reads TGTGCCAGCAGTGCTCACCCAGGGGGGAACACCATATATTTT. It codes for CASSAHPGGNTIYF.

A word on this clonotype: A much larger clone is a single base away; this may be a read error. Since the CDR3 does not end with the conserved phenylalanine or tryptophan, this likely comes from a read error. The genes are TRBV7-9 and TRBJ1-1; D call uncertain. With 1 base removed from V and 4 bases from J, the gap between germline ends came to 7 bases. The CDR3 is 13 residues long. CDR1 and CDR2 from the germline V gene are SEHNR and FQNEAQ (reference sequence). CDR3 nucleotide sequence: TGTGCCAGCAGCTTAGAAGTAGGCACTGAAGCTTTCCTT. Residues: CASSLEVGTEAFL.

The CDR3 region is CASSLEAGARTNEKLFF. Here the CDR3 DNA reads TGCGCCAGCAGCTTGGAAGCGGGGGCGAGGACTAATGAAAAACTGTTTTTT. J is TRBJ1-4 and V is TRBV5-1, with D possibly matching TRBD1 (6 bases). CDR3 length: 17 amino acids. Trimming shortened V by 0 bases and J by 2 bases, and 14 bases separated the two germline ends. Per the germline V gene, CDR1 is SGHRS and CDR2 is YFSETQ.

The rearrangement uses TRBV20-1 and TRBJ2-7; tentative D call: TRBD1 (8 bases). V was trimmed by 7 bases and J by 2 bases, leaving 36 bases between them. This CDR3 is built from 20 residues. Per the germline V gene, CDR1 is DFQATT and CDR2 is SNEGSKA (reference sequence). The CDR3 protein is CSVPTNPGQDLGGGPYEQYF. CDR3 nucleotide sequence: TGCAGTGTTCCTACTAACCCGGGACAGGATCTTGGCGGGGGCCCCTACGAGCAGTACTTC.

The rearrangement joins TRBV10-3 to TRBJ2-6; no clear D gene. The CDR3 consists of 13 residues. CDR1 ENHRY and CDR2 SYGVKD come from the germline V gene. Trimming removed 9 bases at V and 4 bases at J, with 10 bases between. CDR3 residues: CAIWAAGANVLTF. The DNA of the CDR3 is TGTGCCATTTGGGCGGCGGGGGCCAACGTCCTGACTTTC.

This clonotype was recorded at least ten times. J is TRBJ1-1 and V is TRBV7-2; 8 positions match TRBD1. Germline-derived CDR1 and CDR2 are SGHTA and FQGNSA. With 2 bases clipped from V and 6 bases from J, the junction kept 5 bases outside the gene matches. CDR3 length: 14 residues. The CDR3 here is CASSLTGGGAEAFF. CDR3 nucleotides: TGTGCCAGCAGCTTAACAGGGGGAGGGGCTGAAGCTTTCTTT.

In its sample, this clonotype was seen a few times. V gene TRBV11-2 combines with J gene TRBJ2-5; TRBD1 is a possible D gene (6 bases). The germline V and J ends were trimmed by 3 bases and 1 base, with 12 bases remaining between them. This CDR3 has 15 residues. Germline lookup yields CDR1 SGHAT and CDR2 FQNNGV. The CDR3 region is CASSFKGQIQETQYF. DNA of the CDR3: TGTGCCAGCAGCTTTAAAGGACAGATCCAAGAGACCCAGTACTTC.

The chain joins TRBV12-3 or TRBV12-4 to TRBJ2-7, with 10 nucleotides matching TRBD1. The CDR3 has 16 residues. Trimming cost V 1 base and J 2 bases; bases outside gene matches: 5. CDR3 DNA sequence: TGTGCCAGCAGTTTAGGGGGACAGGGGTTACCCTACGAGCAGTACTTC. This translates into CASSLGGQGLPYEQYF.

V gene TRBV6-2 or TRBV6-3 combines with J gene TRBJ1-6; the D is unclear. Germline loops: CDR1 MNHEY, CDR2 SVGEGT. CDR3 length: 13 residues. V was trimmed by 8 bases and J by 9 bases, leaving 14 bases between them. The DNA for the CDR3 is TGTGCCAGCCTTCAAGGGTCGACTTCACCCCTCCACTTT. Translation gives CASLQGSTSPLHF.

J is TRBJ1-1 and V is TRBV6-1; D ambiguous. The germline V gene encodes CDR1 MNHNS and CDR2 SASEGT. The CDR3 length is 11 residues. The V and J ends lost 7 bases and 6 bases respectively, with 9 bases between them. The CDR3 DNA sequence: TGTGCCAGCACCCAGGCGTCTGAAGCTTTCTTT. It specifies CASTQASEAFF.

This clonotype was seen ten or more times. This chain connects TRBV2 to TRBJ1-2, with D unresolved. Germline loops: CDR1 SNHLY, CDR2 FYNNEI. V gave up 6 bases and J gave up 10 bases, with 6 bases separating them. This CDR3 has 9 residues. CDR3 region: CASSPPYTF. The CDR3 region has the DNA TGTGCCAGCAGCCCTCCCTACACCTTC.

The chain couples TRBV12-3 or TRBV12-4 to TRBJ1-3; D is unclear. Trimming took off 7 bases at V and 0 bases at J, with 10 bases between the two ends. This CDR3 is built from 14 residues. The CDR3 loop reads CASTSGSSGNTIYF. The CDR3 coding sequence is TGTGCCAGCACCTCTGGGTCCTCTGGAAACACCATATATTTT.

As regards this clonotype: A much bigger clone sits one base away, suggesting this may be a read error. The chain uses TRBV24-1 and TRBJ1-4; 7 bases line up with TRBD1. Germline V CDR1 and CDR2: KGHDR, SFDVKD. This CDR3 region has 13 residues. CDR3: CATSDLQGERLFF. The CDR3 nucleotides read TGTGCCACCAGTGATCTCCAGGGGGAAAGACTGTTTTTT.

Of note for this clonotype: A much larger clone is a single base away; this may be a read error. The V gene is TRBV5-4, the J gene TRBJ1-2, with D possibly being TRBD1 (5 bases). Germline V gene lookup returns CDR1 SGHNT and CDR2 YYREEE (reference sequence). The CDR3 loop spans 15 amino acids. Between the trimmed V and J ends, which lost 4 bases and 3 bases, there was a span of 16 bases. CDR3 in DNA: TGTGCCAGCAGCCAAGGAGGTTGGGGGGACTATGGCTACACCTTC. Amino acid sequence: CASSQGGWGDYGYTF.

The rearrangement links TRBV2 to TRBJ1-1; tentatively, D is TRBD1 (6 bases). This CDR3 region has 13 residues. The germline V gene has CDR1 SNHLY and CDR2 FYNNEI. With 7 bases removed from V and 4 bases from J, the gap between germline ends came to 13 bases. CDR3 nucleotide sequence: TGTGCCAGCAAGTCAGGGGTTAGCACTGAAGCTTTCTTT. It specifies CASKSGVSTEAFF.

The chain is built from TRBV20-1 and TRBJ1-2; D is possibly TRBD1 (6 bases). Deletions cut 0 bases from V and 8 bases from J, with 19 bases between. Germline V gene lookup returns CDR1 DFQATT and CDR2 SNEGSKA (reference sequence). The CDR3 has 15 residues. The CDR3 protein is CSARDGGAGEAGYTF. The CDR3 nucleotides are TGCAGTGCTAGAGATGGGGGGGCGGGTGAGGCAGGCTACACCTTC.